This TCR beta chain derives from a study of T cell changes during pregnancy in multiple sclerosis. The trim removed 5 bases at V and 6 bases at J, leaving 8 bases unmatched. The CDR3 has 15 amino acids. The germline V gene has CDR1 SQVTM and CDR2 ANQGSEA. The protocol was immunoSEQ multiplex PCR, while the TCRdb copy is restricted to in-frame clones and leaves out a portion. The table includes roughly 76,000 clones, under 95% detected once. The sequencing here drew on CD4+ T cells from peripheral blood mononuclear cells, taken in the second trimester of pregnancy. The sequence derives from a female donor with multiple sclerosis, enrolled in a pregnancy study. The V gene is TRBV29-1, the J gene TRBJ2-2; TRBD2 matches at 11 bases. In DNA form, the CDR3 reads TGCAGCGTTAATAGCGGGAGGGCCTGGGCCGGGGAGCTGTTTTTT. Its translation is CSVNSGRAWAGELFF.